The rows below give T cell receptor beta chains drawn from one sample of a study of identical twins. Each CDR3 protein is one row after TCRdb ran MiXCR on the 5' RACE reads. The sample holds hundreds of thousands of distinct CDR3 sequences, over 8.5% seen once. These same data were also listed under a study on yellow fever vaccine responses in identical twins.

The sample comprised PBMCs. The receptors originated from a woman aged 18-29 years in good health. Each CDR3 is given with its conserved first and last residue. Each record gives: clone size, J gene, D gene, V gene, CDR3 protein, CDR3 DNA. The D gene is left open where the match is weak. Clone size is given for some rows only: seen once, a few or many times, or a class if the clone is expanded.

size: few
J: TRBJ2-1
D: TRBD2
V: TRBV3-1
CDR3: CASSRLAGGPGEQFF
DNA: TGTGCCAGCAGCCGTCTAGCGGGGGGGCCTGGTGAGCAGTTCTTC

size: few
J: TRBJ2-7
D: TRBD1
V: TRBV5-1
CDR3: CASSGKGQIYEQYF
DNA: TGCGCCAGCAGTGGGAAGGGACAGATCTACGAGCAGTACTTC

size: many
J: TRBJ1-1
D: TRBD1
V: TRBV6-1
CDR3: CASSQKGQGNTEAFF
DNA: TGTGCCAGCAGCCAAAAGGGACAGGGCAACACTGAAGCTTTCTTT

size: few
J: TRBJ2-1
D: TRBD2
V: TRBV11-1
CDR3: CASSLGSGLGRNSYNEQFF
DNA: TGTGCCAGCAGCTTAGGTTCAGGACTAGGGCGGAACTCCTACAATGAGCAGTTCTTC

size: .
J: TRBJ2-3
D: TRBD1
V: TRBV20-1
CDR3: CSARVPRTGVNTDTQYF
DNA: TGCAGTGCTAGAGTACCCCGGACAGGGGTAAACACAGATACGCAGTATTTT

size: many
J: TRBJ2-7
D: TRBD1
V: TRBV5-6
CDR3: CASSYRDSSYEQYF
DNA: TGTGCCAGCAGCTACAGGGACAGCTCCTACGAGCAGTACTTC

size: few
J: TRBJ2-7
D: TRBD2
V: TRBV18
CDR3: CASSPDLAGTLYYEQYF
DNA: TGTGCCAGCTCACCAGACTTAGCGGGAACCCTTTACTACGAGCAGTACTTC

size: few
J: TRBJ2-5
D: .
V: TRBV20-1
CDR3: CSAKPPGQETQYF
DNA: TGCAGTGCTAAACCCCCAGGGCAAGAGACCCAGTACTTC

size: few
J: TRBJ2-7
D: TRBD1
V: TRBV9
CDR3: CASSPRTGGVYVQYF
DNA: TGTGCCAGCAGCCCTAGGACAGGGGGCGTTTATGTGCAGTACTTC

size: few
J: TRBJ2-1
D: .
V: TRBV28
CDR3: CASSFRIYNEQFF
DNA: TGTGCCAGCAGTTTCAGGATTTACAATGAGCAGTTCTTC

size: many
J: TRBJ2-7
D: TRBD1
V: TRBV7-8
CDR3: CASSFSGTGNPYEQYF
DNA: TGTGCCAGCAGCTTCAGCGGGACAGGGAATCCCTACGAGCAGTACTTC

size: many
J: TRBJ2-2
D: .
V: TRBV12-3/TRBV12-4
CDR3: CASILVGTGELFF
DNA: TGTGCCAGCATTTTAGTGGGAACCGGGGAGCTGTTTTTT

size: .
J: TRBJ2-7
D: .
V: TRBV3-1
CDR3: CASSDHYEQYF
DNA: TGTGCCAGCAGCGACCACTACGAGCAGTACTTC

size: .
J: TRBJ2-7
D: .
V: TRBV28
CDR3: CASKGTPGEDEQYF
DNA: TGTGCCAGCAAAGGGACTCCCGGAGAGGACGAGCAGTACTTC

size: .
J: TRBJ2-5
D: .
V: TRBV12-3/TRBV12-4
CDR3: CASSFFGVQETQYF
DNA: TGTGCCAGCAGTTTTTTTGGGGTCCAAGAGACCCAGTACTTC

size: few
J: TRBJ2-7
D: .
V: TRBV7-2
CDR3: CASSLSKQRGYEQYF
DNA: TGTGCCAGCAGCTTATCTAAACAAAGGGGCTACGAGCAGTACTTC

size: .
J: TRBJ2-5
D: TRBD2
V: TRBV12-3/TRBV12-4
CDR3: CASRPTRLAGGQETQYF
DNA: TGTGCCAGCAGGCCTACTCGACTAGCGGGGGGGCAAGAGACCCAGTACTTC

size: few
J: TRBJ2-1
D: TRBD1
V: TRBV4-1
CDR3: CASSQDISGQTSGATLF
DNA: TGCGCCAGCAGCCAAGATATTTCGGGACAGACATCAGGAGCCACCCTCTTC

size: few
J: TRBJ2-3
D: .
V: TRBV10-3
CDR3: CAISEHSSDTQYF
DNA: TGTGCCATCAGTGAGCATAGCTCAGATACGCAGTATTTT

size: many
J: TRBJ2-7
D: .
V: TRBV20-1
CDR3: CSADPETVAVEQYF
DNA: TGCAGTGCTGATCCGGAGACGGTAGCCGTGGAGCAGTACTTC

size: .
J: TRBJ2-7
D: .
V: TRBV21-1
CDR3: CASSKLGTRSGSHPYEQYF
DNA: TGTGCCAGCAGCAAACTTGGGACAAGGAGCGGGAGTCATCCCTACGAGCAGTACTTC

size: .
J: TRBJ1-5
D: .
V: TRBV4-3
CDR3: CASSQDREGGRLSNQPQHF
DNA: TGCGCCAGCAGCCAAGATAGGGAGGGGGGGCGATTAAGCAATCAGCCCCAGCATTTT

size: .
J: TRBJ2-7
D: TRBD2
V: TRBV15
CDR3: CATSKGLALSYEQYF
DNA: TGTGCCACCAGCAAAGGACTAGCCTTGTCCTACGAGCAGTACTTC

size: many
J: TRBJ2-5
D: .
V: TRBV11-2
CDR3: CASSLLGGQETQYF
DNA: TGTGCCAGCAGCTTACTCGGGGGTCAAGAGACCCAGTACTTC

size: few
J: TRBJ2-1
D: .
V: TRBV18
CDR3: CASSPTASRTYNEQFF
DNA: TGTGCCAGCTCACCAACGGCTAGCCGAACCTACAATGAGCAGTTCTTC

size: many
J: TRBJ2-3
D: TRBD2
V: TRBV5-1
CDR3: CASSFAGGADTQYF
DNA: TGCGCCAGCAGCTTCGCGGGAGGCGCAGATACGCAGTATTTT

size: .
J: TRBJ1-6
D: TRBD1
V: TRBV20-1
CDR3: CSACEPDRGGSPLHF
DNA: TGCAGTGCGTGCGAACCCGACAGGGGTGGCTCACCCCTCCACTTT

size: .
J: TRBJ1-4
D: TRBD1
V: TRBV5-1
CDR3: CASSRQGGTTNEKLFF
DNA: TGCGCCAGCAGCCGCCAGGGGGGAACGACTAATGAAAAACTGTTTTTT

size: many
J: TRBJ2-7
D: .
V: TRBV7-2
CDR3: CASSLARPYEQYF
DNA: TGTGCCAGCAGCTTAGCGCGTCCCTACGAGCAGTACTTC

size: .
J: TRBJ2-7
D: .
V: TRBV6-5
CDR3: CASSYKGGQYF
DNA: TGTGCCAGCAGTTACAAGGGGGGGCAGTACTTC

size: .
J: TRBJ2-1
D: TRBD2
V: TRBV27
CDR3: CASIEVASGRAYEQFF
DNA: TGTGCCAGCATTGAGGTAGCTAGCGGGAGGGCGTATGAGCAGTTCTTC

size: .
J: TRBJ2-5
D: .
V: TRBV9
CDR3: CASSGAAGISGETQYF
DNA: TGTGCCAGCAGCGGAGCGGCCGGGATCTCTGGAGAGACCCAGTACTTC

size: few
J: TRBJ2-4
D: TRBD1
V: TRBV7-9
CDR3: CASSPPLLDREGSIQYF
DNA: TGTGCCAGCAGCCCCCCACTCTTAGACAGGGAAGGTAGCATTCAGTACTTC

size: .
J: TRBJ2-7
D: .
V: TRBV5-4
CDR3: CASSLQGLSNYEQYF
DNA: TGTGCCAGCAGCCTGCAGGGACTCTCCAACTACGAGCAGTACTTC

size: .
J: TRBJ2-3
D: TRBD1
V: TRBV5-1
CDR3: CASNTGQGMGDTQYF
DNA: TGCGCCAGCAACACCGGACAGGGGATGGGAGATACGCAGTATTTT